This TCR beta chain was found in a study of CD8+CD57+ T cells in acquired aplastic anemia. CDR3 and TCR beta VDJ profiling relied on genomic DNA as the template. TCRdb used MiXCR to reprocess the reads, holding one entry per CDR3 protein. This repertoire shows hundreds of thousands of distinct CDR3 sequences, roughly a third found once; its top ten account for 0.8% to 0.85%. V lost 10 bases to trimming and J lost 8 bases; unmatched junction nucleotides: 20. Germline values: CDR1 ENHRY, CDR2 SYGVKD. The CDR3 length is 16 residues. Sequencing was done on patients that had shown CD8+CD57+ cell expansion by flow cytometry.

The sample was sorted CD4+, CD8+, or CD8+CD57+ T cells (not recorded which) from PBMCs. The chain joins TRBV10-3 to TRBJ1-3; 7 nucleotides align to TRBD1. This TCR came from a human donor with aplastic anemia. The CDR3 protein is CASSPQTGVYGYTIYF. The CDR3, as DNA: TGTGCCAGTAGTCCCCAAACAGGGGTCTATGGCTACACCATATATTTT.